This T cell receptor (beta chain) was documented in a study of glioma-infiltrating T cells after dendritic cell vaccination. Across the whole study: Autologous tumor lysate was loaded overnight onto monocyte-derived dendritic cells grown seven to eight days with IL-4 and GM-CSF.

Profiled with immunoSEQ multiplex PCR; TCRdb holds only in-frame clones, not every one. The data hold tens of thousands of clones, with 82% observed a single time. This TCR came from a human donor with glioblastoma. Sequencing was performed on blood, taken before dendritic cell vaccination.

CDR3 in DNA: TGTGCCAGCAGTTTTCACACTAGCGGGGGGGGAGAGACCCAGTACTTC. It translates to CASSFHTSGGGETQYF. The chain uses TRBV28 and TRBJ2-5; 13 nucleotides align to TRBD2. V lost 3 bases to trimming and J lost 4 bases; unmatched junction nucleotides: 5. The CDR3 is 16 residues long. From germline, CDR1 is MDHEN and CDR2 SYDVKM.